This entry is about one T cell receptor beta chain. Its antigen is unknown. Both 60 Vbeta primers and 13 Jbeta primers went into the PCR. Profiled with immunoSEQ multiplex PCR; TCRdb holds only in-frame clones, not every one. Here the sample spans 100,000 to 140,000 clones, over 75% being singletons. The entry originates in a study of cytomegalovirus exposure and HLA in healthy donors. Study outcomes and limitations: The study put 150 to 200 TCR beta chains on its list as cytomegalovirus-associated. Later analysis demonstrated an association between a missense DCLRE1C variant and TCR beta V- and J-gene trimming. Specificity for CMV antigens was confirmed in vitro for a few of the CMV-associated chains.

The specimen was PBMCs. The sequence derives from a man aged 30 to 39 in good health and CMV-seronegative.

The CDR3 reads CASRTGGEKLFF. DNA for the CDR3: TGTGCCAGCAGAACAGGGGGAGAAAAACTGTTTTTT. V usage is TRBV13 and J usage is TRBJ1-4, with 8 nucleotides matching TRBD1. CDR3 length: 12 amino acids. The V gene's germline CDR1 is PRHDT and CDR2 FYEKMQ (reference sequence). V shed 6 bases, J shed 8 bases, and the junction held 2 bases outside the gene matches.